This record looks at one T cell receptor beta chain sequence and its context. The method was immunoSEQ multiplex PCR; TCRdb's version includes in-frame clones alone and lacks a portion of them. The data hold around 41,000 clones, with approximately 91% observed a single time. The sample comes from a study of T cell changes during pregnancy in multiple sclerosis. Germline V gene lookup returns CDR1 SGHNT and CDR2 YYREEE (reference sequence). The J segment lost 1 base and the V segment lost 4 bases, leaving 8 bases of the junction unmatched. The length of the CDR3 is 16 residues. The sample consisted of PBMCs (not recorded whether the cells were cultured). J is TRBJ1-1 and V is TRBV5-4; 9 bases map to TRBD1. This sequence originates from a female donor with multiple sclerosis, enrolled in a pregnancy study. The CDR3 sequence: CASSEYRGLPNTEAFF. For the CDR3, the DNA is TGTGCCAGCAGCGAATACAGGGGGCTCCCGAACACTGAAGCTTTCTTT.